The 22 T cell receptor beta chains listed next were all sequenced from one sample in a study of identifying expanded T cells in peripheral blood. The protocol was immunoSEQ multiplex PCR, while the TCRdb copy is restricted to in-frame clones and leaves out a portion. This table holds approximately 90,000 clones, more than 70% found once. Sequenced sample: blood. The receptors come from a person between 18 and 75 years old in good health.

J is TRBJ2-3 and V is TRBV11-2, with 7 nucleotides matching TRBD2. Germline CDR1 and CDR2: SGHAT and FQNNGV. V lost 3 bases and J lost 3; bases outside the gene matches: 9. The length of the CDR3 is 16 residues. This CDR3 reads CASSFQGGARTDTQYF. DNA for the CDR3: TGTGCCAGCAGCTTTCAGGGAGGGGCGAGGACAGATACGCAGTATTTT. Full variable domain (rest looked up from reference TRBV11-2 and TRBJ2-3): EAGVAQSPRYKIIEKRQSVAFWCNPISGHATLYWYQQILGQGPKLLIQFQNNGVVDDSQLPKDRFSAERLKGVDSTLKIQPAKLEDSAVYLCASSFQGGARTDTQYFGPGTRLTVL.

The chain uses TRBV6-1 and TRBJ2-2, with 12 bases aligning to TRBD2. Germline-derived CDR1 and CDR2 are MNHNS and SASEGT. V was clipped by 4 bases and J by 4 bases; unmatched bases: 4. The CDR3 runs to 16 residues. The CDR3 spells CASSGLAGAVTGELFF. The CDR3, as DNA: TGTGCCAGCAGTGGACTAGCGGGGGCGGTCACCGGGGAGCTGTTTTTT.

V gene TRBV5-1 combines with J gene TRBJ1-1; no firm D call. Trimming shortened V by 0 bases and J by 5 bases, and 8 bases separated the two germline ends. The CDR3 runs to 13 residues. Germline V CDR1 and CDR2: SGHRS, YFSETQ. The CDR3 loop reads CASSLGARTEAFF. In DNA form, the CDR3 reads TGCGCCAGCAGCTTGGGGGCGCGGACTGAAGCTTTCTTT.

This chain uses TRBV5-1 with TRBJ2-5; 8 bases agree with TRBD2. CDR1 SGHRS and CDR2 YFSETQ come from the germline V gene. This CDR3 has 16 residues. V lost 4 bases and J lost 5; bases outside the gene matches: 13. The CDR3 protein is CASSAQLGGAGETQYF. Written as DNA, the CDR3 is TGCGCCAGCAGCGCCCAGCTCGGGGGGGCAGGTGAGACCCAGTACTTC.

The V gene is TRBV10-2, the J gene TRBJ2-1; D perhaps matches TRBD1 (6 bases). Trimming removed 6 bases from V and 0 bases from J, with 18 bases in between. Germline V gene data show CDR1 as WSHSY and CDR2 as SAAADI. This CDR3 has 17 amino acids. The CDR3 coding sequence is TGCGCCAGCAGCGCCGGACGGACAGCCAACTCCTACAATGAGCAGTTCTTC. It is translated as CASSAGRTANSYNEQFF.

In DNA form, the CDR3 reads TGCGCCAGCAGCCGGGACCGCTCCTACGAGCAGTACTTC. This codes for CASSRDRSYEQYF. The chain employs TRBV5-1 and TRBJ2-7; D may correspond to TRBD1 or TRBD2 (5 bases each). CDR3 length: 13 residues. V lost 4 bases, J lost 0 bases, and 8 bases lay in between. Germline V gene lookup returns CDR1 SGHRS and CDR2 YFSETQ.

CDR3 sequence (DNA): TGTGCCAGCAGCGGGGGACAGGGCATAAATCAGCCCCAGCATTTT. Translated, it gives CASSGGQGINQPQHF. The V call is TRBV9, the J call TRBJ1-5, with TRBD1 matching 9 bases. Germline CDR1 is SGDLS and CDR2 is YYNGEE. The V segment lost 3 bases and the J segment 4 bases; nucleotides outside the gene matches: 5. The CDR3 totals 15 residues.

In its sample, this clone was seen a few times. Written as DNA, the CDR3 is TGTGCTAGTGGTCGGACGGGACAGGGGGCCCGCCTTGAAGCTTTCTTT. Amino acid sequence: CASGRTGQGARLEAFF. The chain is built from TRBV12-5 and TRBJ1-1, with 12 bases lining up with TRBD1. CDR3 length: 16 amino acids. The ends lost 5 bases at V and 7 bases at J; junction bases unmatched: 11. Germline CDR1 LGHNT, CDR2 FRNRAP.

The chain uses TRBV5-6 and TRBJ1-3; no firm D call. The CDR3 is 15 amino acids. V was cut by 3 bases and J by 0 bases, with 10 bases left in between. Looked up from germline, CDR1 is SGHDT and CDR2 is YYEEEE. CDR3 amino acids: CASSSDRNSGNTIYF. The CDR3 coding sequence is TGTGCCAGCAGCTCGGACCGAAACTCTGGAAACACCATATATTTT.

The V call is TRBV7-3, the J call TRBJ2-2; unclear D gene. The CDR3 length is 16 residues. V was pared by 5 bases and J by 0 bases, with 13 bases between. The germline V gene has CDR1 SGHTA and CDR2 FQGTGA. This CDR3 is CASSPPGGANTGELFF. CDR3 nucleotide sequence: TGTGCCAGCAGCCCCCCCGGCGGAGCGAACACCGGGGAGCTGTTTTTT.

This clone was observed a handful of times. This rearrangement joins TRBV6-6 to TRBJ2-7; D may correspond to TRBD1 or TRBD2 (5 bases each). V shed 2 bases and J shed 2 bases, with 13 bases lying between them. The CDR3 is 15 amino acids. Germline assignment: CDR1 MNHNY and CDR2 SVGAGI (reference sequence). The CDR3 loop is CASSYDRGGPYEQYF. The DNA for the CDR3 is TGTGCCAGCAGTTACGACCGGGGCGGACCCTACGAGCAGTACTTC.

V gene TRBV19 combines with J gene TRBJ2-1; TRBD2 agrees at 8 bases. The CDR3 runs to 15 residues. Germline V gives CDR1 LNHDA, CDR2 SQIVND (reference sequence). The J segment lost 7 bases and the V segment lost 6 bases, leaving 11 bases of the junction unmatched. CDR3 nucleotides: TGTGCCAGTAGGCTCAGCGGGAGTCTTTCAAATGAGCAGTTCTTC. It codes for CASRLSGSLSNEQFF.

The rearrangement uses TRBV28 and TRBJ2-5; maybe TRBD2 (6 bases). With the DNA end fitting TRBJ2-7 better, the J assignment may be wrong. Germline V gives CDR1 MDHEN, CDR2 SYDVKM. The CDR3 has 15 residues. CDR3 sequence reads: CASSRAGSASYEQYF. In DNA, the CDR3 is TGTGCCAGCAGCCGAGCCGGGAGCGCATCCTACGAGCAGTACTTC.

The chain is built from TRBV6-1 and TRBJ1-6, with 7 bases that match TRBD1. The J segment lost 7 bases and the V segment lost 1 base, leaving 4 bases of the junction unmatched. Germline values: CDR1 MNHNS, CDR2 SASEGT. The CDR3 runs to 15 residues. CDR3: CASSEGTGENSPLHF. DNA for the CDR3: TGTGCCAGCAGTGAAGGGACAGGTGAGAATTCACCCCTCCACTTT.

The chain employs TRBV15 and TRBJ1-4, with D perhaps matching TRBD1 (5 bases). CDR3 length equals 14 residues. Looked up from germline, CDR1 is LNHNV and CDR2 is YYDKDF (reference sequence). Deletions cut 0 bases from V and 6 bases from J, with 8 bases between. This CDR3 is CATSREGTDEKLFF. The CDR3 DNA sequence: TGTGCCACCAGCAGAGAAGGGACGGATGAAAAACTGTTTTTT.

J is TRBJ1-1 and V is TRBV2; D call uncertain. The germline V gene encodes CDR1 SNHLY and CDR2 FYNNEI. This CDR3 is 11 amino acids long. Trimming removed 7 bases from V and 4 bases from J, with 7 bases in between. CDR3 DNA sequence: TGTGCCAGCAAGGGTATCACTGAAGCTTTCTTT. This gives the protein CASKGITEAFF.

This clone has just a few counts. The chain has TRBV7-2 and TRBJ2-6; no definite D call. Germline CDR1 SGHTA, CDR2 FQGNSA. The CDR3 extends over 15 amino acids. V was pared by 2 bases and J by 4 bases, with 9 bases between. CDR3 residues: CASSLSMSGANVLTF. The CDR3 bases are TGTGCCAGCAGCTTATCGATGTCAGGGGCCAACGTCCTGACTTTC.

V usage is TRBV30 and J usage is TRBJ1-6, with D unclear. V was trimmed by 0 bases and J by 7 bases, leaving 13 bases between them. CDR1 and CDR2 from the germline V gene are GTSNPN and SVGIG (reference sequence). The CDR3 has 15 residues. The CDR3 loop is CAWSVSLGSNSPLHF. CDR3 nucleotide sequence: TGTGCCTGGAGTGTAAGCCTCGGATCAAATTCACCCCTCCACTTT. The entire variable domain, with the rest obtained from reference TRBV30 and TRBJ1-6, is as follows: SQTIHQWPATLVQPVGSPLSLECTVEGTSNPNLYWYRQAAGRGLQLLFYSVGIGQISSEVPQNLSASRPQDRQFILSSKKLLLSDSGFYLCAWSVSLGSNSPLHFGNGTRLTVT.

The chain's CDR3 is CASSPGTGITDTQYF. DNA for the CDR3: TGCGCCAGCAGCCCAGGGACAGGTATCACAGATACGCAGTATTTT. The chain is built from TRBV4-1 and TRBJ2-3, with TRBD1 identical over 8 bases. Germline loops: CDR1 MGHRA, CDR2 YSYEKL. The CDR3 loop spans 15 amino acids. Unmatched junction bases numbered 5, after V lost 4 bases and J lost 2 bases.

The V gene is TRBV11-1, the J gene TRBJ2-7; TRBD1 might be the D (5 bases). This CDR3 comprises 14 residues. Germline V CDR1 and CDR2: SGHAT, FQDESV (reference sequence). V was pared by 3 bases and J by 1 base, with 10 bases between. The CDR3 bases are TGTGCCAGCAGCTTGGGAAAGGGGTCCTACGAGCAGTACTTC. As protein: CASSLGKGSYEQYF.

The rearrangement joins TRBV2 to TRBJ2-5, with D perhaps TRBD1 or TRBD2 (5 bases each). Germline V lookup: CDR1 SNHLY, CDR2 FYNNEI. This CDR3 region has 14 residues. V gave up 8 bases and J gave up 6 bases, with 19 bases separating them. CDR3 coding DNA: TGTGCCAGCCGTCCCGGGGACGTTCAGCAGACCCAGTACTTC. Protein sequence: CASRPGDVQQTQYF.

The chain employs TRBV27 and TRBJ2-7; 14 nucleotides agree with TRBD2. Germline V gene data show CDR1 as MNHEY and CDR2 as SMNVEV (reference sequence). V trimming: 5 bases; J trimming: 4 bases; junction bases outside the gene matches: 7. The CDR3 sequence is 16 residues long. CDR3 sequence reads: CASSRGTSGRLYEQYF. The CDR3 bases are TGTGCCAGCAGTCGCGGGACTAGCGGGAGATTATACGAGCAGTACTTC.